Listed here are 17 T cell receptor beta chains from one sample, sequenced in a study of cytomegalovirus exposure and HLA in healthy donors. A multiplex PCR was run with 60 Vbeta primers and 13 Jbeta primers. Only in-frame clones appear in the TCRdb table, and some are missing; sequencing was by immunoSEQ multiplex PCR. Of 70,000 to 95,000 clones in the sample, around three quarters were seen once. Material for sequencing was PBMCs. The receptors here all came from a male donor in good health and CMV-seronegative.

With regard to this clone: One end of the junction fails to match germline, which may point to a read error. J is TRBJ1-2 and V is TRBV2; 8 nucleotides agree with TRBD1. In germline, CDR1 is SNHLY, CDR2 FYNNEI. The CDR3 runs 16 residues. CDR3 coding DNA: TGTGCCAGCAGTGAAGCTCCGACAGGGGAAGGGTATGGCTACCCCTTC. Translation: CASSEAPTGEGYGYPF. Full variable domain (missing parts from reference TRBV2 and TRBJ1-2): EPEVTQTPSHQVTQMGQEVILRCVPISNHLYFYWYRQILGQKVEFLVSFYNNEISEKSEIFDDQFSVERPDGSNFTLKIRSTKLEDSAMYFCASSEAPTGEGYGYPFGSGTRLTVV.

As regards this clone: The sample contains more than one DNA sequence encoding this CDR3. The genes are TRBV7-9 and TRBJ2-1, with 8 bases matching TRBD2. Germline V lookup: CDR1 SEHNR, CDR2 FQNEAQ (reference sequence). CDR3 size: 17 residues. The junction had 13 bases not matched to a gene; V was cut back by 1 base and J by 8 bases. For the CDR3, the DNA is TGTGCCAGCAGCTTAGGTCTCCGACCGGGAGCGGGGGATGAGCAGTTCTTC. Its translation: CASSLGLRPGAGDEQFF.

The chain is built from TRBV18 and TRBJ2-1; possibly TRBD1 for D (6 bases). This CDR3 spans 15 amino acids. CDR1 is KGHSH, CDR2 LQKENI, per germline. Deletions cut 3 bases from V and 2 bases from J, with 11 bases between. The CDR3 loop is CASSPLGDTYNEQFF. For the CDR3, the DNA is TGTGCCAGCTCACCCCTGGGGGACACCTACAATGAGCAGTTCTTC.

The table lists this clone with a few counts. The chain uses TRBV28 and TRBJ2-5; 10 nucleotides align to TRBD1. The end of the DNA fits TRBJ2-7 better, so the J call may be wrong. This CDR3 contains 18 residues. Germline CDR1 MDHEN, CDR2 SYDVKM. The CDR3 sequence: CASTSLRDRGPRYYEQYF. CDR3 nucleotides: TGTGCCAGCACCTCCCTCAGGGACAGGGGCCCGAGGTACTACGAGCAGTACTTC.

This clone was observed a handful of times. The chain joins TRBV9 to TRBJ2-3; 9 nucleotides line up with TRBD1. Germline V lookup: CDR1 SGDLS, CDR2 YYNGEE. V lost 0 bases to trimming and J lost 5 bases; unmatched junction nucleotides: 7. CDR3 length: 16 residues. In nucleotides, the CDR3 is TGTGCCAGCAGCGTAGCCCCGGGACAGGGAATAGATACGCAGTATTTT. It specifies CASSVAPGQGIDTQYF.

This chain uses TRBV2 with TRBJ1-1, with D possibly TRBD1 on 5 matching bases. CDR1 is SNHLY and CDR2 is FYNNEI in the germline V gene. The CDR3 is 16 residues long. V gave up 0 bases and J gave up 1 base, with 12 bases separating them. CDR3 DNA: TGTGCCAGCAGTGAAGCGCAGGGAAATGGGAACACTGAAGCTTTCTTT. This codes for CASSEAQGNGNTEAFF. Combining the CDR3 with reference TRBV2 and TRBJ1-1 gives the whole variable domain EPEVTQTPSHQVTQMGQEVILRCVPISNHLYFYWYRQILGQKVEFLVSFYNNEISEKSEIFDDQFSVERPDGSNFTLKIRSTKLEDSAMYFCASSEAQGNGNTEAFFGQGTRLTVV.

This rearrangement joins TRBV7-6 to TRBJ2-1; TRBD2 might be the D (5 bases). The V end was cut by 3 bases, the J end by 7 bases, with 7 bases between. The CDR3 sequence is 12 residues long. The germline V gene encodes CDR1 SGHVS and CDR2 FNYEAQ. The CDR3 DNA reads TGTGCCAGCAGCTTCACGGGGAATGAGCAGTTCTTC. Its protein product is CASSFTGNEQFF.

Of note for this clone: A read error may produce the germline difference seen at one junction end. The chain couples TRBV6-1 to TRBJ1-2, with a weak D call TRBD1 (5 bases). From germline, CDR1 is MNHNS and CDR2 SASEGT. The CDR3 extends over 13 amino acids. The CDR3 here is CASSEASGIGYPF. CDR3 DNA sequence: TGTGCCAGCAGTGAAGCGTCAGGGATCGGCTACCCCTTC.

The genes are TRBV19 and TRBJ1-5; TRBD1 might be the D (5 bases). The V end was cut by 2 bases, the J end by 4 bases, with 9 bases between. The length of the CDR3 is 14 residues. Germline lookup yields CDR1 LNHDA and CDR2 SQIVND (reference sequence). CDR3 nucleotides: TGTGCCAGTAGTATACAGACAGAAAATCAGCCCCAGCATTTT. Its translation: CASSIQTENQPQHF.

The rearrangement joins TRBV15 to TRBJ1-2; 12 nucleotides line up with TRBD1. The ends lost 8 bases at V and 3 bases at J; junction bases unmatched: 1. CDR3 length equals 13 residues. Germline V gives CDR1 LNHNV, CDR2 YYDKDF (reference sequence). CDR3 region: CATGTGGHYGYTF. The CDR3 region has the DNA TGTGCCACCGGGACAGGGGGCCACTATGGCTACACCTTC.

The CDR3 sequence is CASSYGQGGVGETQYF. Here the CDR3 DNA reads TGTGCCAGCAGTTATGGACAGGGAGGTGTAGGAGAGACCCAGTACTTC. The chain couples TRBV6-5 to TRBJ2-5; 8 positions match TRBD1. V lost 3 bases and J lost 4; bases outside the gene matches: 10. Germline CDR1 MNHEY, CDR2 SVGAGI. The CDR3 loop spans 16 amino acids.

This chain joins TRBV16 and TRBJ1-6; the match to TRBD1 covers 8 bases. V was pared by 0 bases and J by 0 bases, with 10 bases of the junction left unmatched. Germline V gene sequence: CDR1 KGHSY, CDR2 FQNENV. This CDR3 has 20 residues. In DNA, the CDR3 is TGTGCCAGCAGCCAATCCCGGACAGGGACAGCGGGCTCCTATAATTCACCCCTCCACTTT. Residues: CASSQSRTGTAGSYNSPLHF.

V and J are TRBV5-1 and TRBJ1-2; weak D call: TRBD1 (6 bases). The CDR3 covers 16 residues. Trimming left V 4 bases short and J 3 bases short, with 19 bases between. Germline lookup yields CDR1 SGHRS and CDR2 YFSETQ. The CDR3 DNA follows: TGCGCCAGCAGCCGGGACCCCGGGACACAGTACTATGGCTACACCTTC. Encoded protein: CASSRDPGTQYYGYTF.

The V call is TRBV6-5, the J call TRBJ1-2, with a tentative D call TRBD1 (5 bases). The V end lost 6 bases, the J end lost 4 bases, and 12 bases lay between the germline ends. This CDR3 comprises 13 residues. Germline assignment: CDR1 MNHEY and CDR2 SVGAGI. The DNA of the CDR3 is TGTGCCAGCAGGAGACCTGACAGCTATGGCTACACCTTC. Its translation is CASRRPDSYGYTF.

This clone was picked up one time. The chain uses TRBV5-1 and TRBJ1-1; D unresolved. Germline values: CDR1 SGHRS, CDR2 YFSETQ. V was trimmed by 0 bases and J by 3 bases, leaving 9 bases between them. The CDR3 length is 14 residues. The CDR3 nucleotides read TGCGCCAGCAGCTTGGGACTTTTCGACACTGAAGCTTTCTTT. Encoded protein: CASSLGLFDTEAFF.

Notes on this clone: The junction does not match germline at one end; this may be a read error. CDR3 in DNA: TGTGCCAGCAGTTTTCGGCAGGGCACTGATACGCAGTATTTT. It yields the protein CASSFRQGTDTQYF. The chain has TRBV27 and TRBJ2-3, with D possibly TRBD1 on 5 matching bases. This CDR3 spans 14 amino acids. Germline lookup yields CDR1 MNHEY and CDR2 SMNVEV (reference sequence).

This clone was counted a few times. At one boundary the junction diverges from the germline segment, which might be a read error. V and J are TRBV7-9 and TRBJ1-4, with TRBD1 matching over 9 bases. The CDR3 is made up of 12 amino acids. The germline V gene encodes CDR1 SEHNR and CDR2 FQNEAQ (reference sequence). This CDR3 reads CSSSLQQGAVFF. For the CDR3, the DNA is TGTTCCAGCAGCTTACAACAGGGGGCGGTGTTTTTT.